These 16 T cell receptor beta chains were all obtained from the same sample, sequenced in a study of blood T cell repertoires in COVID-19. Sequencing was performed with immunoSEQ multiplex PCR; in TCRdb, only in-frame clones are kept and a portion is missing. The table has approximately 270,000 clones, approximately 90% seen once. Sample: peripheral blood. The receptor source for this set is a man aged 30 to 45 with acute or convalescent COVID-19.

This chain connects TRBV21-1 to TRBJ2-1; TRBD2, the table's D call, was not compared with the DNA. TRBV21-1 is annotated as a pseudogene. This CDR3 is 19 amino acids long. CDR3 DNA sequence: TGTGCCAGCAGTTTCCAGAGGATCCCGGGACTAGCGGAGTACAATGAGCAGTTCTTC. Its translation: CASSFQRIPGLAEYNEQFF.

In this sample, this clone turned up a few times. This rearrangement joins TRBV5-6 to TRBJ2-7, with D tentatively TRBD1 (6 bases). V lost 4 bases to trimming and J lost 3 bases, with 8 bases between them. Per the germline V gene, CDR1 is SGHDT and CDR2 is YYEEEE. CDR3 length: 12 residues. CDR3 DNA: TGTGCCAGCAGCGGACAGTACTACGAGCAGTACTTC. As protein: CASSGQYYEQYF.

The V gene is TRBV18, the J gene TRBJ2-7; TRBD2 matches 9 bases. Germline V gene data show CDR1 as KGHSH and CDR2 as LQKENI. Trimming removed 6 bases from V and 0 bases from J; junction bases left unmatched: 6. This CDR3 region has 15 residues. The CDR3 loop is CASSPVAGASYEQYF. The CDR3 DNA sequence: TGTGCCAGCTCCCCTGTAGCGGGGGCCTCCTACGAGCAGTACTTC.

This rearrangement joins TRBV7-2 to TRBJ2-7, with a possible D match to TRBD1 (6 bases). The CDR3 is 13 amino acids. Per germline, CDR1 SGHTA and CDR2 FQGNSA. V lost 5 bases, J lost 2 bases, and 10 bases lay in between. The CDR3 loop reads CASSRQAPYEQYF. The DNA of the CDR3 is TGTGCCAGCAGCCGACAGGCCCCCTACGAGCAGTACTTC.

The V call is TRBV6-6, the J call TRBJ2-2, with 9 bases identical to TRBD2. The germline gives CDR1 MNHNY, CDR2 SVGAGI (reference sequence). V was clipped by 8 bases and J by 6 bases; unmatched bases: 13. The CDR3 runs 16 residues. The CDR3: CASGPPRAGGPGELFF. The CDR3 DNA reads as TGTGCCAGCGGACCTCCCCGAGCGGGGGGCCCCGGGGAGCTGTTTTTT.

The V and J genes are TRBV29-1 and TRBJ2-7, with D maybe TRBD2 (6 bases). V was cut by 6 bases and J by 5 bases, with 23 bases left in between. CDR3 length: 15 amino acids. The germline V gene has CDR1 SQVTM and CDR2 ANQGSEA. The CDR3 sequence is CSVMERATLEDEQYF. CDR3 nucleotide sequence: TGCAGCGTCATGGAGCGGGCGACCCTCGAGGACGAGCAGTACTTC.

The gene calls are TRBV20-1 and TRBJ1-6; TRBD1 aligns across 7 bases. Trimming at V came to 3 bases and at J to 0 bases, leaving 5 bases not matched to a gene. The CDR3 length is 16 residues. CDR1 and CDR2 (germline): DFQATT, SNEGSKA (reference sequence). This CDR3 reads CSASMTGSSYNSPLHF. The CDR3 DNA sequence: TGCAGTGCTAGTATGACAGGGAGCTCCTATAATTCACCCCTCCACTTT.

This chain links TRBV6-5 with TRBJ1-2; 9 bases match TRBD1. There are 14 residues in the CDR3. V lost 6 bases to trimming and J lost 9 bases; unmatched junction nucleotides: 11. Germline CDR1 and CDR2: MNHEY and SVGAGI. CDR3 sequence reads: CASRMGQGVSRYTF. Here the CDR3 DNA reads TGTGCCAGCAGGATGGGACAGGGTGTTTCTCGCTACACCTTC.

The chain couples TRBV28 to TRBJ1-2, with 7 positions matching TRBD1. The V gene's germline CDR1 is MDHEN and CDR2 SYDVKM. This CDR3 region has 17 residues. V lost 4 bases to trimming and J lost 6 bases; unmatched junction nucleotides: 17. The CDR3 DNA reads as TGTGCCAGCAGTTACCGGGGGGGGAGACAGGGAAGAAATGGCTACACCTTC. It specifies CASSYRGGRQGRNGYTF.

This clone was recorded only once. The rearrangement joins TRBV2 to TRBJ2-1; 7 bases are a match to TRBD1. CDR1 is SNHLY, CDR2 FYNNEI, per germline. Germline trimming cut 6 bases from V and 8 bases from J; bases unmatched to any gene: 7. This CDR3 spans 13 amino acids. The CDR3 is CASRRQGTDEQFF. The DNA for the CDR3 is TGTGCCAGCAGGCGACAGGGTACCGATGAGCAGTTCTTC.

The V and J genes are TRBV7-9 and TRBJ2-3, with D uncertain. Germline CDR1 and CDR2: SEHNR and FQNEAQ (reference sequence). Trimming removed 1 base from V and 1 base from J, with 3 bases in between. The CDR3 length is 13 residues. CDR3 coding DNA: TGTGCCAGCAGCTTAGTAGGCACAGATACGCAGTATTTT. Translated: CASSLVGTDTQYF. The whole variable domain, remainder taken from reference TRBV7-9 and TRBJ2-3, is DTGVSQNPRHKITKRGQNVTFRCDPISEHNRLYWYRQTLGQGPEFLTYFQNEAQLEKSRLLSDRFSAERPKGSFSTLEIQRTEQGDSAMYLCASSLVGTDTQYFGPGTRLTVL.

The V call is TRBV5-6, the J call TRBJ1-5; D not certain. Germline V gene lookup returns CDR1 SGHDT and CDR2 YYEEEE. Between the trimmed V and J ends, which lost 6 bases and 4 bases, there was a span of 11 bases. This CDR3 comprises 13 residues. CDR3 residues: CASTWGGNQPQHF. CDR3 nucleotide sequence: TGTGCCAGCACCTGGGGAGGAAATCAGCCCCAGCATTTT.

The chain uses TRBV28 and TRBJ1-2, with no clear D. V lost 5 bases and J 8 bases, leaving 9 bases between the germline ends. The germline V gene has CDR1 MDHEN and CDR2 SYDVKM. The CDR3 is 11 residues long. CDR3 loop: CASSLGLGYTF. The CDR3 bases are TGTGCCAGCAGTCTAGGACTGGGCTACACCTTC.

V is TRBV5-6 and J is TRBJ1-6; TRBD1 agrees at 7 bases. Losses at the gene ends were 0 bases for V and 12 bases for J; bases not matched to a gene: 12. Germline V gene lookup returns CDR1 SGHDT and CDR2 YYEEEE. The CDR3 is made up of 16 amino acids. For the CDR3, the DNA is TGTGCCAGCAGCTTGGGGTTCGGGACGAGGGGGCAACCCCTCCACTTT. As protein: CASSLGFGTRGQPLHF.

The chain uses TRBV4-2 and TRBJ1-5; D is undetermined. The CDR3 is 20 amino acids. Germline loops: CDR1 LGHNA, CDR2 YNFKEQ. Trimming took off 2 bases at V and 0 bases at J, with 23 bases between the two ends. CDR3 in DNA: TGTGCCAGCAGCCAAAGTTATCTGGCGGGCCTACTCTATAGCAATCAGCCCCAGCATTTT. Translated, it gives CASSQSYLAGLLYSNQPQHF.

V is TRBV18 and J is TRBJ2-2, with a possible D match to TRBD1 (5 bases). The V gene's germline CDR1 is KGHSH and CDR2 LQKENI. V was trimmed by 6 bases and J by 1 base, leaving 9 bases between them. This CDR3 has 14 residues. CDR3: CASSPQGNTGELFF. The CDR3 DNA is TGTGCCAGCTCTCCTCAGGGGAACACCGGGGAGCTGTTTTTT.